This record concerns one TCR beta chain sequence. The data are from a study of early T cells in non-severe SARS-CoV-2 infection. Study in general: Bulk RNA from unsorted whole blood was sequenced; chains were unpaired.

TCRdb itself ran the 5' RACE reads through MiXCR, one entry per CDR3 protein. This sample has nearly 110,000 distinct CDR3 sequences, with approximately 12% found just once. This CDR3 has 16 amino acids. Germline V gene lookup returns CDR1 KGHSH and CDR2 LQKENI. V dropped 3 bases and J dropped 0 bases, with 12 bases sitting between them. V usage is TRBV18 and J usage is TRBJ1-3; D is ambiguous. Sequences were obtained from whole blood. The TCR originated in an adult who was a healthcare worker with PCR-confirmed SARS-CoV-2 infection or an uninfected control (not recorded which). CDR3 DNA: TGTGCCAGCTCACCCGGAGCTGGGAGCTCTGGAAACACCATATATTTT. Its protein product is CASSPGAGSSGNTIYF.